This entry lists 15 T cell receptor beta chains sequenced from one sample in a study of early T cells in non-severe SARS-CoV-2 infection. Via MiXCR, TCRdb re-called the 5' RACE reads, giving one row per CDR3 protein. In the table there are tens of thousands of distinct CDR3 sequences, about an eighth of which are singletons. The material sequenced was whole blood. The receptors shown here come from an adult who was a healthcare worker with PCR-confirmed SARS-CoV-2 infection or an uninfected control (not recorded which).

This clonotype occurred many times. The rearrangement uses TRBV5-1 and TRBJ1-1, with 7 nucleotides matching TRBD1. The J segment lost 4 bases and the V segment lost 4 bases, leaving 10 bases of the junction unmatched. Germline V lookup: CDR1 SGHRS, CDR2 YFSETQ. The CDR3 extends over 15 amino acids. The CDR3 nucleotides are TGCGCCAGCAGCGAAGCCGGGACAGTGAGCACTGAAGCTTTCTTT. Its translation: CASSEAGTVSTEAFF. Full variable domain (rest looked up from reference TRBV5-1 and TRBJ1-1): KAGVTQTPRYLIKTRGQQVTLSCSPISGHRSVSWYQQTPGQGLQFLFEYFSETQRNKGNFPGRFSGRQFSNSRSEMNVSTLELGDSALYLCASSEAGTVSTEAFFGQGTRLTVV.

The chain uses TRBV11-3 and TRBJ2-5; D possibly corresponds to TRBD2 (5 bases). CDR3 length: 13 residues. Germline V lookup: CDR1 SGHNT, CDR2 YENEEA. The V end was cut by 4 bases, the J end by 2 bases, with 8 bases between. The CDR3 DNA sequence: TGTGCCAGCAGCTCCGGGATTCAAGAGACCCAGTACTTC. Encoded protein: CASSSGIQETQYF.

Many counts were recorded for this clonotype. The J gene is TRBJ1-2, the V gene TRBV9; no clear D gene. The CDR3 contains 14 residues. Germline V CDR1 and CDR2: SGDLS, YYNGEE. V lost 6 bases and J 8 bases, leaving 20 bases between the germline ends. The CDR3: CASTTDGEGYGYTF. The CDR3 nucleotides read TGTGCCAGCACGACGGACGGAGAGGGATACGGCTACACCTTC.

The chain has TRBV24-1 and TRBJ2-2; no firm D call. Between the trimmed V and J ends, which lost 0 bases and 5 bases, there was a span of 6 bases. Germline V lookup: CDR1 KGHDR, CDR2 SFDVKD. The CDR3 has 14 residues. The CDR3 DNA is TGTGCCACCAGTGATTTGAAGTATACCGGGGAGCTGTTTTTT. Its protein is CATSDLKYTGELFF.

This clonotype was seen a few times. CDR3 protein: CASSSRGWGLAKETQYF. The CDR3 DNA is TGTGCCAGCAGCTCAAGGGGATGGGGACTAGCAAAAGAGACCCAGTACTTC. The V gene is TRBV5-4, the J gene TRBJ2-5; TRBD2 matches at 9 bases. The CDR3 runs to 17 residues. Unmatched junction bases numbered 12, after V lost 3 bases and J lost 3 bases. Per germline, CDR1 SGHNT and CDR2 YYREEE (reference sequence). The whole variable domain, remainder taken from reference TRBV5-4 and TRBJ2-5, is ETGVTQSPTHLIKTRGQQVTLRCSSQSGHNTVSWYQQALGQGPQFIFQYYREEENGRGNFPPRFSGLQFPNYSSELNVNALELDDSALYLCASSSRGWGLAKETQYFGPGTRLLVL.

This clonotype was recorded once. CDR3 DNA: TGCGCCAGCAGCCAAGATTTTGGCAGGGAAGGCTATGGCTACACCTTC. This sequence encodes CASSQDFGREGYGYTF. The rearrangement uses TRBV4-3 and TRBJ1-2, with D possibly being TRBD1 (5 bases). Germline V CDR1 and CDR2: LGHNA, YSLEER. Trimming took off 0 bases at V and 4 bases at J, with 15 bases between the two ends. The CDR3 covers 16 residues.

This clonotype was observed at least ten times. The rearrangement joins TRBV2 to TRBJ2-7; tentative D call: TRBD1 (6 bases). The CDR3 consists of 12 residues. V lost 10 bases, J lost 1 base, and 11 bases lay in between. Germline V gives CDR1 SNHLY, CDR2 FYNNEI. DNA for the CDR3: TGTGCCACAAGGACAGATTCCTACGAGCAGTACTTC. This codes for CATRTDSYEQYF.

In its sample, this clonotype was seen a few times. As DNA, the CDR3 is TGCAGTGCTAGCAACGGACCCTCCTACGAGCAGTACTTC. Protein: CSASNGPSYEQYF. The chain employs TRBV20-1 and TRBJ2-7; D gene unclear. V shed 3 bases and J shed 0 bases, with 9 bases lying between them. The CDR3 is 13 residues long. Looked up from germline, CDR1 is DFQATT and CDR2 is SNEGSKA (reference sequence).

This clonotype came up many times. The chain employs TRBV10-2 and TRBJ2-7, with D unresolved. The germline CDR1 and CDR2 sequences are WSHSY and SAAADI. The ends were cut back, 0 bases at V and 7 bases at J, with 4 bases in the middle. CDR3 size: 11 residues. In DNA, the CDR3 is TGCGCCAGCAGTGAGTCGGGGGAGCAGTACTTC. It codes for CASSESGEQYF.

In its sample, this clonotype was seen a few times. The chain couples TRBV7-2 to TRBJ1-1; no definite D call. The V end was cut by 6 bases, the J end by 1 base, with 12 bases between. The CDR3 covers 14 residues. Germline V gives CDR1 SGHTA, CDR2 FQGNSA. In DNA, the CDR3 is TGTGCCAGCAGGCCCGGGCGCGGGAACACTGAAGCTTTCTTT. It encodes CASRPGRGNTEAFF.

The V gene is TRBV2, the J gene TRBJ2-7, with D hard to call. Trimming stripped 2 bases from V and 4 bases from J, with 9 bases between. The CDR3 is 13 amino acids. Germline assignment: CDR1 SNHLY and CDR2 FYNNEI. Here the CDR3 reads CASSEPFRYEQYF. For the CDR3, the DNA is TGTGCCAGCAGTGAACCCTTTCGTTACGAGCAGTACTTC.

This clonotype was recorded at least ten times. The rearrangement uses TRBV29-1 and TRBJ1-1, with 9 positions matching TRBD1. The CDR3 has 15 residues. Trimming took 5 bases from V and 5 from J; bases not matched to a gene: 12. CDR1 and CDR2 (germline): SQVTM, ANQGSEA. For the CDR3, the DNA is TGCAGCGTTTCTACGGGACAGGGTACGGGAACTGAAGCTTTCTTT. This gives the protein CSVSTGQGTGTEAFF.

The table lists this clonotype with a few counts. The chain carries TRBV20-1 and TRBJ2-5, with D perhaps TRBD1 (7 bases). The germline CDR1 and CDR2 sequences are DFQATT and SNEGSKA (reference sequence). With 8 bases removed from V and 3 bases from J, the gap between germline ends came to 16 bases. The CDR3 covers 13 residues. The DNA of the CDR3 is TGCAGTACTCGTATCAGGGGGGAAGAGACCCAGTACTTC. Protein product: CSTRIRGEETQYF.

This clonotype was recorded a few times. Written as DNA, the CDR3 is TGCAGCGTTGGCCAGGGGGCCGGAGATACGCAGTATTTT. Translating gives CSVGQGAGDTQYF. V usage is TRBV29-1 and J usage is TRBJ2-3; 8 bases map to TRBD1. There are 13 residues in the CDR3. V was pared by 4 bases and J by 5 bases, with 5 bases of the junction left unmatched. CDR1 SQVTM and CDR2 ANQGSEA come from the germline V gene.

The gene calls are TRBV9 and TRBJ2-5; 8 positions match TRBD1. Germline V lookup: CDR1 SGDLS, CDR2 YYNGEE. This CDR3 spans 16 amino acids. V lost 0 bases to trimming and J lost 0 bases; unmatched junction nucleotides: 4. This chain's CDR3 is CASSVAAGGYQETQYF. The CDR3 coding sequence is TGTGCCAGCAGCGTAGCGGCAGGGGGCTACCAAGAGACCCAGTACTTC.